The 18 T cell receptor beta chains below all came from one sample that was sequenced in a study of blood T cells in healthy people across ages. Combining a sample-barcoded 5' primer with a J-beta primer mix, a second PCR ran for 7 to 11 cycles. Each CDR3 protein gets one entry after TCRdb re-called the 5' RACE reads with MiXCR. Of about 1.8 million distinct CDR3 sequences listed, around 50% are singletons. The sequenced sample consisted of blood. Receptors were obtained from a woman in her 40s in good health.

The J gene is TRBJ2-1, the V gene TRBV28, with 9 nucleotides matching TRBD1. This CDR3 region has 15 residues. V lost 7 bases to trimming and J lost 10 bases; unmatched junction nucleotides: 14. The germline CDR1 and CDR2 sequences are MDHEN and SYDVKM. The CDR3 sequence is CASILSTGGLGEQFF. CDR3 DNA: TGTGCCAGCATCCTATCGACAGGGGGTTTAGGCGAGCAGTTCTTC.

The rearrangement links TRBV6-6 to TRBJ2-1, with 8 bases aligning to TRBD1. Germline CDR1 reads MNHNY; CDR2 reads SVGAGI (reference sequence). The CDR3 is 12 residues long. The V and J ends lost 7 bases and 14 bases, in that order; junction bases with no gene match: 10. CDR3 sequence reads: CASIGQGPFEFF. The CDR3 DNA follows: TGTGCCAGCATCGGACAGGGTCCGTTTGAGTTCTTC.

This clonotype was seen once. An end of the junction does not agree with germline; a read error may underlie this. This sequence joins TRBV5-1 and TRBJ2-4; 9 bases match TRBD2. This CDR3 is built from 17 residues. Germline V CDR1 and CDR2: SGHRS, YFSETQ. CDR3 nucleotides: TGCGCCAGCAGCTTTGGGACTAGCAAATTGGTCAAAAACATTCAGTACTTT. Its protein product is CASSFGTSKLVKNIQYF.

The chain combines TRBV29-1 with TRBJ1-2, with a weak D call TRBD1 (6 bases). Germline CDR1 SQVTM, CDR2 ANQGSEA. The CDR3 totals 16 residues. V was cut by 3 bases and J by 2 bases, with 19 bases left in between. CDR3 bases: TGCAGCGTTGACTCCATCCCCGGGACACTAAACTATGGCTACACCTTC. Translating it yields CSVDSIPGTLNYGYTF.

The chain couples TRBV15 to TRBJ2-5; 8 bases are shared with TRBD2. This CDR3 has 17 residues. V lost 0 bases, J lost 0 bases, and 6 bases stayed unmatched. Germline CDR1 and CDR2: LNHNV and YYDKDF (reference sequence). The DNA for the CDR3 is TGTGCCACCAGCAGAGACCCAAGCGGGGGTTACCAAGAGACCCAGTACTTC. Protein product: CATSRDPSGGYQETQYF.

This clonotype turned up a few times. The chain links TRBV20-1 to TRBJ2-7; 12 nucleotides line up with TRBD2. Germline-derived CDR1 and CDR2 are DFQATT and SNEGSKA (reference sequence). This CDR3 contains 18 residues. Trimming removed 5 bases from V and 4 bases from J; junction bases left unmatched: 18. The CDR3 bases are TGCAGTGCTTACGCGTTTACTATGACTAGCGGGAGTGTTTACGAGCAGTACTTC. Its translation: CSAYAFTMTSGSVYEQYF.

The rearrangement uses TRBV4-3 and TRBJ2-5; D is uncertain. Trimming cost V 1 base and J 4 bases, with 10 bases left between them. CDR1 and CDR2 (germline): LGHNA, YSLEER. The CDR3 covers 14 residues. The CDR3 here is CASSQGPSVETQYF. The CDR3 nucleotides are TGCGCCAGCAGCCAAGGGCCTAGTGTAGAGACCCAGTACTTC.

V usage is TRBV3-1 and J usage is TRBJ2-7; D remains ambiguous. V lost 8 bases and J lost 1, with 9 bases in between. The CDR3 contains 12 residues. From germline, CDR1 is LGHDT and CDR2 YNNKEL (reference sequence). CDR3 in amino acids: CASLDGSYEQYF. CDR3 bases: TGTGCCAGCCTAGACGGGTCCTACGAGCAGTACTTC.

This clonotype was observed a handful of times. The chain couples TRBV27 to TRBJ2-4, with D perhaps given as TRBD1 or TRBD2 (5 bases each). V lost 5 bases, J lost 5 bases, and 13 bases lay in between. Germline V gives CDR1 MNHEY, CDR2 SMNVEV (reference sequence). This CDR3 has 14 residues. The CDR3 loop is CASSRAGTENIQYF. For the CDR3, the DNA is TGTGCCAGCAGTAGAGCCGGGACGGAAAACATTCAGTACTTC.

In its sample, this clonotype was seen many times. V is TRBV20-1 and J is TRBJ2-3; 8 nucleotides match TRBD1. CDR3 length equals 12 residues. CDR1 and CDR2 (germline): DFQATT, SNEGSKA (reference sequence). The J segment lost 7 bases and the V segment lost 6 bases, leaving 6 bases of the junction unmatched. CDR3 region: CSAPTGGNTQYF. CDR3 nucleotides: TGCAGTGCGCCTACAGGGGGAAATACGCAGTATTTT.

This sequence joins TRBV3-1 and TRBJ1-2; no firm D call. V was cut by 0 bases and J by 4 bases, with 9 bases left in between. This CDR3 region has 14 residues. Germline assignment: CDR1 LGHDT and CDR2 YNNKEL (reference sequence). CDR3 sequence: CASSQENAPYGYTF. The CDR3 nucleotides are TGTGCCAGCAGCCAAGAAAATGCACCCTATGGCTACACCTTC.

The gene calls are TRBV2 and TRBJ2-7, with D maybe TRBD2 (7 bases). The DNA end is more similar to TRBJ2-4, so the J call may be wrong. Germline CDR1 reads SNHLY; CDR2 reads FYNNEI. The CDR3 has 13 amino acids. This chain's CDR3 is CASRGQGRDIQYF. The CDR3 nucleotides are TGTGCCAGCAGGGGTCAGGGGAGGGACATTCAGTACTTC.

This clonotype was found a few times. The J gene is TRBJ1-6, the V gene TRBV7-2; a weak D match, TRBD1 (6 bases). Germline lookup yields CDR1 SGHTA and CDR2 FQGNSA. The CDR3 length is 14 residues. The germline V and J ends were trimmed by 5 bases and 7 bases, with 12 bases remaining between them. This chain's CDR3 is CASSRDTVNSPLHF. In nucleotides, the CDR3 is TGTGCCAGCAGCCGGGACACCGTAAATTCACCCCTCCACTTT. Drawing the rest from reference TRBV7-2 and TRBJ1-6, the complete variable domain is GAGVSQSPSNKVTEKGKDVELRCDPISGHTALYWYRQSLGQGLEFLIYFQGNSAPDKSGLPSDRFSAERTGGSVSTLTIQRTQQEDSAVYLCASSRDTVNSPLHFGNGTRLTVT.

This chain links TRBV9 with TRBJ1-5, with 7 bases lining up with TRBD1. Germline V gene lookup returns CDR1 SGDLS and CDR2 YYNGEE. The CDR3 runs 16 residues. Germline trimming cut 3 bases from V and 6 bases from J; bases unmatched to any gene: 12. The CDR3: CASSAGTESLGQPQHF. The DNA for the CDR3 is TGTGCCAGCAGCGCCGGGACAGAATCTCTAGGTCAGCCCCAGCATTTT.

This clonotype was seen only a few times. The chain employs TRBV25-1 and TRBJ1-2; D unclear. V was pared by 1 base and J by 4 bases, with 10 bases between. The V gene's germline CDR1 is MGHDK and CDR2 SYGVNS. This CDR3 comprises 14 residues. For the CDR3, the DNA is TGTGCCAGCAGTGAATTTGGACGGTCCTATGGCTACACCTTC. Its protein is CASSEFGRSYGYTF.

This clonotype was seen only a few times. V and J are TRBV14 and TRBJ2-4, with 10 bases matching TRBD1. The CDR3 totals 14 residues. Looked up from germline, CDR1 is SGHDN and CDR2 is FVKESK. V dropped 8 bases and J dropped 8; count of bases not matched to a gene: 9. The CDR3 DNA reads as TGTGCCAGCGCAGTGGGACAGGGGTTGGACATTCAGTACTTC. Encoded protein: CASAVGQGLDIQYF.

This clonotype was seen a few times. The chain links TRBV7-9 to TRBJ2-1, with a possible D match to TRBD1 (5 bases). V was cut by 0 bases and J by 5 bases, with 5 bases left in between. The germline V gene encodes CDR1 SEHNR and CDR2 FQNEAQ (reference sequence). There are 13 residues in the CDR3. This CDR3 reads CASSLATDNEQFF. The CDR3 DNA follows: TGTGCCAGCAGCTTAGCGACAGACAATGAGCAGTTCTTC.

The rearrangement joins TRBV27 to TRBJ2-5, with D maybe TRBD2 (5 bases). CDR1 is MNHEY and CDR2 is SMNVEV in the germline V gene (reference sequence). V was clipped by 3 bases and J by 5 bases, with 13 bases between them. The CDR3 is 14 amino acids. CDR3 in amino acids: CASSFGSGMETQYF. CDR3 bases: TGTGCCAGCAGTTTTGGGTCGGGAATGGAGACCCAGTACTTC.